This T cell receptor beta chain derives from a study of response to subunit inactivated influenza vaccine. Comment on this clonotype: Its specificity is unknown.

From the RT-PCR reads, TCRdb called clonotypes with MiXCR, one entry per CDR3 protein. Of about 580,000 distinct CDR3 sequences listed, 11% to 15% are singletons. Study-wide results and limits: Each seasonal influenza vaccination recruits few new T cells, the authors suggested.

There are 19 residues in the CDR3. Germline V lookup: CDR1 SGHAT, CDR2 FQNNGV. Unmatched junction bases numbered 6, after V lost 1 base and J lost 0 bases. The chain recombines TRBV11-2 with TRBJ2-3, with TRBD2 identical over 14 bases. The receptor was derived from a man aged 45-60 years who received an inactivated influenza vaccine. The starting material was PBMCs from blood, obtained 12 days after vaccination. The CDR3 DNA reads as TGTGCCAGCAGCTTAGGGACTAGCGGGGGGCGCCCTAGCACAGATACGCAGTATTTT. Translation gives CASSLGTSGGRPSTDTQYF.